The clone carrying this T cell receptor (beta chain) was detected a few times. Its target is not known. TCRdb processed the reads anew with MiXCR; each CDR3 protein has one entry. The sample carries approximately 200,000 distinct CDR3 sequences, 22% recorded once. The sample originates from a study of T cell repertoires in cytomegalovirus infection. Study details: Public TCR beta signatures were indicative of both CMV infection and a matching HLA type. Points from the study as a whole: Dominant in the ex vivo response were TCR beta clonotypes restricted by HLA-C and specific for CMV. Public TCR beta family frequency separated CMV-and-HLA carriers, including in an independent cohort.

The TCR was taken from a human donor in good health (CMV status not recorded). Some clones in this sample may be carry-over from other donors' samples. What was sequenced was CD8+ T cells from PBMCs.

The CDR3, as DNA: TGTGCCAGCAGCTACGGACGGAGCTCCTACGAGCAGTACTTC. Protein: CASSYGRSSYEQYF. The chain uses TRBV7-2 and TRBJ2-7; D not resolved. The CDR3 is made up of 14 amino acids. Per the germline V gene, CDR1 is SGHTA and CDR2 is FQGNSA. Trimming shortened V by 4 bases and J by 0 bases, and 10 bases separated the two germline ends.